The 15 T cell receptor beta chains listed next were all sequenced from one sample in a study of response to subunit inactivated influenza vaccine. TCRdb independently ran MiXCR on the RT-PCR reads; one entry per CDR3 protein. The data contain roughly 570,000 distinct CDR3 sequences, around 13% of them singletons. The sample in question was PBMCs from blood, obtained about 13 days after vaccination. The receptors stem from a man aged 50 to 59 who received an inactivated influenza vaccine.

The chain recombines TRBV6-1 with TRBJ1-5, with a tentative D call TRBD1 (5 bases). V was clipped by 7 bases and J by 4 bases, with 11 bases between them. The length of the CDR3 is 13 residues. Per germline, CDR1 MNHNS and CDR2 SASEGT. The CDR3 sequence: CASNVQGNQPQHF. Here the CDR3 DNA reads TGTGCCAGCAATGTCCAGGGAAATCAGCCCCAGCATTTT.

This clonotype was seen only a few times. This sequence joins TRBV5-1 and TRBJ2-7, with 12 positions matching TRBD2. This CDR3 has 17 amino acids. V shed 4 bases and J 3 bases; nucleotides not matched to a gene: 11. Germline V gives CDR1 SGHRS, CDR2 YFSETQ. The CDR3 loop reads CASSPATSGGPYYEQYF. The CDR3 nucleotides are TGCGCCAGCAGCCCCGCGACTAGCGGGGGACCGTACTACGAGCAGTACTTC.

The chain links TRBV12-3 or TRBV12-4 to TRBJ1-2; 7 positions match TRBD1. The CDR3 sequence is 13 residues long. The V and J ends lost 10 bases and 5 bases, in that order; junction bases with no gene match: 10. CDR3 sequence reads: CATRTGFRYGYTF. Written as DNA, the CDR3 is TGTGCCACCAGGACAGGATTTCGATATGGCTACACCTTC.

This clonotype occurred once. This chain connects TRBV30 to TRBJ2-7; TRBD2 agrees at 7 bases. With 5 bases clipped from V and 0 bases from J, the junction kept 7 bases outside the gene matches. This CDR3 is 14 amino acids long. The germline CDR1 and CDR2 sequences are GTSNPN and SVGIG (reference sequence). The CDR3 sequence: CAWSTGGSSYEQYF. For the CDR3, the DNA is TGTGCCTGGTCGACGGGGGGAAGCTCCTACGAGCAGTACTTC.

The J gene is TRBJ2-5, the V gene TRBV6-2 or TRBV6-3, with a weak D call TRBD2 (5 bases). The V gene's germline CDR1 is MNHEY and CDR2 SVGEGT. CDR3 length: 19 amino acids. V lost 2 bases, J lost 5 bases, and 27 bases lay in between. In DNA, the CDR3 is TGTGCCAGCAGTTACCACGTTCTCCGTTCACTAGAGGTAATGGAGACCCAGTACTTC. Protein product: CASSYHVLRSLEVMETQYF.

As DNA, the CDR3 is TGCGCCAGCAGCCAAAATAGGGGGCTGAATTCACCCCTCCACTTT. Its protein is CASSQNRGLNSPLHF. The chain recombines TRBV4-3 with TRBJ1-6; 7 bases map to TRBD1. V was pared by 2 bases and J by 7 bases, with 5 bases of the junction left unmatched. CDR1 is LGHNA and CDR2 is YSLEER in the germline V gene. The CDR3 covers 15 residues.

There are a few counts of this clonotype. The chain uses TRBV14 and TRBJ2-7; possibly TRBD2 for D (6 bases). Between the trimmed V and J ends, which lost 1 base and 12 bases, there was a span of 22 bases. The CDR3 is made up of 15 amino acids. Looked up from germline, CDR1 is SGHDN and CDR2 is FVKESK. CDR3 nucleotide sequence: TGTGCCAGCAGCCAAGGAGGCGTTTACGGGACTCCGGGGTACTTC. It is translated as CASSQGGVYGTPGYF. The full variable domain, completed using reference TRBV14 and TRBJ2-7, is EAGVTQFPSHSVIEKGQTVTLRCDPISGHDNLYWYRRVMGKEIKFLLHFVKESKQDESGMPNNRFLAERTGGTYSTLKVQPAELEDSGVYFCASSQGGVYGTPGYFGPGTRLTVT.

This clonotype was counted between two and nine times. The rearrangement joins TRBV12-3 or TRBV12-4 to TRBJ1-1, with D possibly TRBD1 on 6 matching bases. V gave up 1 base and J gave up 4 bases, with 10 bases separating them. This CDR3 has 14 residues. CDR3 amino acids: CASSLVRGGTEAFF. CDR3 nucleotide sequence: TGTGCCAGCAGTTTAGTTAGAGGGGGCACTGAAGCTTTCTTT.

The chain links TRBV20-1 to TRBJ2-3, with 14 bases identical to TRBD2. Germline V gene lookup returns CDR1 DFQATT and CDR2 SNEGSKA (reference sequence). The CDR3 is made up of 16 amino acids. The V and J ends lost 7 bases and 5 bases, in that order; junction bases with no gene match: 11. CDR3 loop: CSVGIGTSGSGDTQYF. In nucleotides, the CDR3 is TGCAGTGTGGGCATTGGGACTAGCGGGAGCGGAGATACGCAGTATTTT.

In its sample, this clonotype was seen a few times. The gene calls are TRBV18 and TRBJ2-7; D uncertain. Germline V CDR1 and CDR2: KGHSH, LQKENI. CDR3 size: 13 residues. Trimming removed 1 base from V and 4 bases from J, with 8 bases in between. CDR3 DNA sequence: TGTGCCAGCTCACCACACGGTGGGTACGAGCAGTACTTC. This gives the protein CASSPHGGYEQYF.

This clonotype has a count of ten or more. The chain uses TRBV5-1 and TRBJ2-7; 10 bases fit TRBD2. The germline gives CDR1 SGHRS, CDR2 YFSETQ. The J segment lost 4 bases and the V segment lost 1 base, leaving 5 bases of the junction unmatched. This CDR3 has 15 residues. The CDR3 sequence is CASSLRAGGPYEQYF. CDR3 coding DNA: TGCGCCAGCAGCTTGCGAGCGGGAGGGCCGTACGAGCAGTACTTC.

This clonotype appeared a few times. V usage is TRBV9 and J usage is TRBJ2-3; a possible D gene is TRBD2 (7 bases). The germline V gene encodes CDR1 SGDLS and CDR2 YYNGEE. CDR3 length: 13 amino acids. The ends were cut back, 6 bases at V and 2 bases at J, with 10 bases in the middle. The CDR3 DNA follows: TGTGCCAGCAAGGGGGGGAACACAGATACGCAGTATTTT. It yields the protein CASKGGNTDTQYF.

The sample holds a few counts of this clonotype. The chain recombines TRBV5-1 with TRBJ2-1; 11 bases line up with TRBD2. Germline V CDR1 and CDR2: SGHRS, YFSETQ. The CDR3 has 20 amino acids. The V segment lost 3 bases and the J segment 7 bases; nucleotides outside the gene matches: 21. CDR3 protein: CASSSLGVGSLAGGRNEQFF. The CDR3 nucleotides read TGCGCCAGCAGCTCCCTAGGAGTAGGGAGTCTAGCGGGGGGCCGGAATGAGCAGTTCTTC. Together with reference TRBV5-1 and TRBJ2-1, the CDR3 gives the full variable domain: KAGVTQTPRYLIKTRGQQVTLSCSPISGHRSVSWYQQTPGQGLQFLFEYFSETQRNKGNFPGRFSGRQFSNSRSEMNVSTLELGDSALYLCASSSLGVGSLAGGRNEQFFGPGTRLTVL.

This chain uses TRBV12-3 or TRBV12-4 with TRBJ2-7, with 8 bases matching TRBD2. V was clipped by 11 bases and J by 7 bases; unmatched bases: 7. The CDR3 covers 11 residues. CDR3 coding DNA: TGTGCCTCCAGCGGGAGAGGAGAGCAGTACTTC. This gives the protein CASSGRGEQYF.

The chain recombines TRBV12-3 or TRBV12-4 with TRBJ1-4; 8 nucleotides align to TRBD1. J lost 5 bases, V lost 4 bases, and 3 bases had no gene match. CDR3 length equals 14 residues. The CDR3 loop is CASSSGGANEKLFF. DNA of the CDR3: TGTGCCAGCAGTTCAGGGGGCGCAAATGAAAAACTGTTTTTT.